This TCR beta chain stems from a study of blood T cell repertoires in COVID-19. Study overall: Whether acute or convalescent, the COVID-19 samples came from the United States, Italy and Spain. T cells, B-cell-depleted T cells, or PBMCs provided the cDNA or gDNA that served as material.

The CDR3 sequence is 15 residues long. The J segment lost 7 bases and the V segment lost 3 bases, leaving 8 bases of the junction unmatched. The germline CDR1 and CDR2 sequences are MNHEY and SMNVEV (reference sequence). Repertoires were generated with immunoSEQ multiplex PCR, while TCRdb's copy carries only in-frame clones and drops some. The table lists over 400,000 clones, around 85% of them singletons. V gene TRBV27 combines with J gene TRBJ2-1; TRBD2 matches 8 bases. The sequenced sample was peripheral blood. This TCR was sampled from a human donor in a cohort sampled during active COVID-19. The CDR3 loop reads CASSFVGLGRNEQFF. CDR3 DNA sequence: TGTGCCAGCAGTTTCGTGGGACTAGGGCGGAATGAGCAGTTCTTC.